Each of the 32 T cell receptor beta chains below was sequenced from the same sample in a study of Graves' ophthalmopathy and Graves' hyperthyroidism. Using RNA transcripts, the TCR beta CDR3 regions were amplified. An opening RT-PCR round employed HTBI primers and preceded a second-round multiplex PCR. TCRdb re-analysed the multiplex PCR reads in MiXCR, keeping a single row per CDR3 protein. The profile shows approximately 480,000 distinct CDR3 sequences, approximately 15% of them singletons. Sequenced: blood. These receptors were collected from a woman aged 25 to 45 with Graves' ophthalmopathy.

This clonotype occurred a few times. DNA of the CDR3: TGTGCCAGCAGGGGCATCGGTAGCGGGAGTAGTTGGTACTTC. It encodes CASRGIGSGSSWYF. The chain carries TRBV27 and TRBJ2-7; TRBD2 aligns across 9 bases. The V segment lost 6 bases and the J segment 12 bases; nucleotides outside the gene matches: 15. In germline, CDR1 is MNHEY, CDR2 SMNVEV (reference sequence). There are 14 residues in the CDR3.

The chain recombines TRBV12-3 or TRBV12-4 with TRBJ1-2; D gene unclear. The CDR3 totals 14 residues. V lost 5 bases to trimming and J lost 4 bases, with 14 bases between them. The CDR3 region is CASSTDGRSYGYTF. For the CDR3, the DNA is TGTGCCAGCAGTACAGACGGACGGAGCTATGGCTACACCTTC.

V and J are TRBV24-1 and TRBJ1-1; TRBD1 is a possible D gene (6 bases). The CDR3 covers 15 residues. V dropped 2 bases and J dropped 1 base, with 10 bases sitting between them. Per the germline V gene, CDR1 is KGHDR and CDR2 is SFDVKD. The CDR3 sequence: CATSDSGAGNTEAFF. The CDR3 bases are TGTGCCACCAGTGATTCGGGGGCGGGGAACACTGAAGCTTTCTTT.

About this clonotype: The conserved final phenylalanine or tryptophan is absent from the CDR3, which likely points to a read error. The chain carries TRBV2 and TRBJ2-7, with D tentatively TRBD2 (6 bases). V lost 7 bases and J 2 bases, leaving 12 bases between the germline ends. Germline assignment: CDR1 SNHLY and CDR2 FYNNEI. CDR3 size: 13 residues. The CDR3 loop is CASIASDTYEQYL. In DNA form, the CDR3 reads TGTGCCAGCATTGCTAGCGATACCTACGAGCAGTACCTC.

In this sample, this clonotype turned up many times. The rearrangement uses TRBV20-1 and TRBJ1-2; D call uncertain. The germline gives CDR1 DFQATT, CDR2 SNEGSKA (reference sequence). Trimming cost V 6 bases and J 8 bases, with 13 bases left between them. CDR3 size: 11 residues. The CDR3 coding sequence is TGCAGTGCCCCCGAGGCAGGCGGCTACACCTTC. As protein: CSAPEAGGYTF.

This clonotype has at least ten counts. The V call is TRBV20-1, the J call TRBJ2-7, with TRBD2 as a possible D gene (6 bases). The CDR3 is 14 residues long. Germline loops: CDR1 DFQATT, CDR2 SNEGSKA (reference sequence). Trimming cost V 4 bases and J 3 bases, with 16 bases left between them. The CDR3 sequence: CSANGGRDYYEQYF. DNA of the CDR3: TGCAGTGCTAATGGGGGGAGAGACTACTACGAGCAGTACTTC.

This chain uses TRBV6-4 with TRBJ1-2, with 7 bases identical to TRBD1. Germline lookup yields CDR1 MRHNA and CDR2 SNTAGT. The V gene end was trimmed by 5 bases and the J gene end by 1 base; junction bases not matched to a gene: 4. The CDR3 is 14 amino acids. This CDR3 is CASSRTGRNYGYTF. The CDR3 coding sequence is TGTGCCAGCAGTAGGACAGGTCGTAACTATGGCTACACCTTC.

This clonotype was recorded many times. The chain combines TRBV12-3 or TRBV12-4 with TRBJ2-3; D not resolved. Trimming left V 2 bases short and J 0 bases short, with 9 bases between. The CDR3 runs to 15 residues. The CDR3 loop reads CASSLRLQSTDTQYF. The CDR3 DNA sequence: TGTGCCAGCAGTTTACGGTTGCAGAGCACAGATACGCAGTATTTT.

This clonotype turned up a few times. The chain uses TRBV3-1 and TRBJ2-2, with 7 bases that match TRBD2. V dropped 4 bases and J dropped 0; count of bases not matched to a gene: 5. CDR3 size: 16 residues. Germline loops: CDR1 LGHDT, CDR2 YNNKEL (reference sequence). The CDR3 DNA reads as TGTGCCAGCAGCCCCAGCGGGGAGACGAACACCGGGGAGCTGTTTTTT. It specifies CASSPSGETNTGELFF.

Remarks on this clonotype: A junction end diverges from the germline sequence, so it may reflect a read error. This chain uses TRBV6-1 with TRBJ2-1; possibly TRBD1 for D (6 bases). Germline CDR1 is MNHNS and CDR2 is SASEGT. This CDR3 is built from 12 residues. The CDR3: CASSDQGNEKFF. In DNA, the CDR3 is TGTGCCAGCAGTGATCAGGGGAATGAGAAGTTCTTC.

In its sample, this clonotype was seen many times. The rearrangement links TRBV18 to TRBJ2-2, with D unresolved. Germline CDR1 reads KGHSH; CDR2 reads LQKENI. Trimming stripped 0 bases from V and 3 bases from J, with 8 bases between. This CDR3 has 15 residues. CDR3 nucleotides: TGTGCCAGCTCACCACCGCACCTTTACACCGGGGAGCTGTTTTTT. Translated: CASSPPHLYTGELFF.

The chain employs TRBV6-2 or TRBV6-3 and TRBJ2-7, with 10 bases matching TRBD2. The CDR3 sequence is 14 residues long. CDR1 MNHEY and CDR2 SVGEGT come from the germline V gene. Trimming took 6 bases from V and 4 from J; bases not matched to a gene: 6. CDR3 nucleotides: TGTGCCAGCAGACGAAGCGGGGGGGAATACGAGCAGTACTTC. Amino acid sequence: CASRRSGGEYEQYF.

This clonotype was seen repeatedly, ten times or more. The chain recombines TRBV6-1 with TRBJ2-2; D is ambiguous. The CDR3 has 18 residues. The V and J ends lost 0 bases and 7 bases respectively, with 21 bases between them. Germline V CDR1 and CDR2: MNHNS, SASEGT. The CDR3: CASSEALATSSFFGELFF. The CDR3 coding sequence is TGTGCCAGCAGTGAAGCGCTGGCTACTTCAAGTTTTTTCGGGGAGCTGTTTTTT.

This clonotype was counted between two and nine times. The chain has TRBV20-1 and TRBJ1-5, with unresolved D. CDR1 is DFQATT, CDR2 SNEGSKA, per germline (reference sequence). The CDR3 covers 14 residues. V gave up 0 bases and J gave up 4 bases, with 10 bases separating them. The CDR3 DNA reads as TGCAGTGCTAGAGATCCTTCGGGGAATCAGCCCCAGCATTTT. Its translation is CSARDPSGNQPQHF.

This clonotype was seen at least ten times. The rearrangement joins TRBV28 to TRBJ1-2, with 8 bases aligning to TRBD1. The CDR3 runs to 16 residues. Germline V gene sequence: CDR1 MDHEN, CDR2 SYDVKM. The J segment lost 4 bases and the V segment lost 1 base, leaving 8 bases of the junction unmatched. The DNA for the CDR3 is TGTGCCAGCAGTTTATTAGGGACAGGAAAGATCTATGGCTACACCTTC. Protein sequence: CASSLLGTGKIYGYTF.

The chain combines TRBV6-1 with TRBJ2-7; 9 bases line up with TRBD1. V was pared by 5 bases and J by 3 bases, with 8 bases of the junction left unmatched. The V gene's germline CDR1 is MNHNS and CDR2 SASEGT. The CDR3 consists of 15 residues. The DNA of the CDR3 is TGTGCCAGCAGTCGAAAGTGGGACAGGGACTACGAGCAGTACTTC. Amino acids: CASSRKWDRDYEQYF.

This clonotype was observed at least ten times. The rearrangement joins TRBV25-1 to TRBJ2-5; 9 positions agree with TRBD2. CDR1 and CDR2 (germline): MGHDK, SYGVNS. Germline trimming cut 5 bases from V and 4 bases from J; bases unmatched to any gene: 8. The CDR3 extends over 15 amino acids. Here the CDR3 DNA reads TGTGCCAGCAGTTCACCTCTAGCGGGATTAGAGACCCAGTACTTC. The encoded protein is CASSSPLAGLETQYF.

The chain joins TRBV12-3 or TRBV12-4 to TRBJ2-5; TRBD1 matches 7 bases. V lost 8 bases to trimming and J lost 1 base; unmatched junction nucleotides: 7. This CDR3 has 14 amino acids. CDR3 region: CASGDRATQETQYF. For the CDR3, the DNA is TGTGCCAGCGGAGACAGGGCAACCCAAGAGACCCAGTACTTC.

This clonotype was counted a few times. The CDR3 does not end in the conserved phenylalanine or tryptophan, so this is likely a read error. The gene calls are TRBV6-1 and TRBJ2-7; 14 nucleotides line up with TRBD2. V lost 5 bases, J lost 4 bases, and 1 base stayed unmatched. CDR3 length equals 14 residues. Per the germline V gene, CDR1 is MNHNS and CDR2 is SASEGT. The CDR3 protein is CASSRTSGGYEQYL. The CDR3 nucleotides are TGTGCCAGCAGTCGGACTAGCGGGGGGTACGAGCAGTACCTC.

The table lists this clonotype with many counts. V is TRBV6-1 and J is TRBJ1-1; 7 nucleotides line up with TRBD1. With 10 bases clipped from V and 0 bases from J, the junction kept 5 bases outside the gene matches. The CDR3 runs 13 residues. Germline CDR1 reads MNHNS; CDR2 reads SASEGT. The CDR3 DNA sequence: TGTGCCACCCTGGACAGGATGAACACTGAAGCTTTCTTT. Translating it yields CATLDRMNTEAFF.

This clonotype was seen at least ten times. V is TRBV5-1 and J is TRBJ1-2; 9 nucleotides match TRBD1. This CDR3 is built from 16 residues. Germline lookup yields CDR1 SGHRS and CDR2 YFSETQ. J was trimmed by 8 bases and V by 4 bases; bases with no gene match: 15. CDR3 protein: CASSINAGTGLRGYTF. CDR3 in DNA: TGCGCCAGCAGCATCAACGCCGGGACAGGGCTTCGCGGCTACACCTTC.

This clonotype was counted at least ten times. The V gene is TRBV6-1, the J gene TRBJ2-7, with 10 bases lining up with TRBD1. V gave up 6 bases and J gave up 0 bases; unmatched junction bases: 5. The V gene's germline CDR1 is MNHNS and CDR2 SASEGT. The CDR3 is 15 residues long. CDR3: CASRGGQGYSYEQYF. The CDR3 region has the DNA TGTGCCAGCAGGGGGGGACAGGGGTACTCCTACGAGCAGTACTTC.

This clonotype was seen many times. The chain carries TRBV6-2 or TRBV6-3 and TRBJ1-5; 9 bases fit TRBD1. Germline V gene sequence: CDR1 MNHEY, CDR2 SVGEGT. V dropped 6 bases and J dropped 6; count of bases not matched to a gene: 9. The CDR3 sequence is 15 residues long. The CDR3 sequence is CASRSRDRVTQPQHF. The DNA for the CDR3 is TGTGCCAGCAGATCCCGGGACAGGGTGACTCAGCCCCAGCATTTT.

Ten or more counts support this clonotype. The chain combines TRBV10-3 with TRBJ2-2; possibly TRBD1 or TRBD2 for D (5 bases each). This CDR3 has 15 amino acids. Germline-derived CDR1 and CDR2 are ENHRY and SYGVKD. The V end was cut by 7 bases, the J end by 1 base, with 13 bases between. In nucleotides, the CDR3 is TGTGCCATCACCCCTGGGACGGTGAACACCGGGGAGCTGTTTTTT. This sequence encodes CAITPGTVNTGELFF.

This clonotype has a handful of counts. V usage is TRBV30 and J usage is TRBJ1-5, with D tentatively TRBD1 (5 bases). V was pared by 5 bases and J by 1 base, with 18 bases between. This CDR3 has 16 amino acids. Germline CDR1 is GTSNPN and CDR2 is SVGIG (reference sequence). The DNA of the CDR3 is TGTGCCTGGTCATTAGGGGTCGGCCGCAGCAATCAGCCCCAGCATTTT. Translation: CAWSLGVGRSNQPQHF.

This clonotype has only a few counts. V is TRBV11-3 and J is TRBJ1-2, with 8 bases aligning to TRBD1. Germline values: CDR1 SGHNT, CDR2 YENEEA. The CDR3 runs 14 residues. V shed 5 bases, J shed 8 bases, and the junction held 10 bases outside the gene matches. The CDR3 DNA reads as TGTGCCAGCAGCCCAGGGGCGACAGGGGAAGGCTACACCTTC. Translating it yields CASSPGATGEGYTF.

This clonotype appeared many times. This CDR3 is CATTDGSGNTIYF. The CDR3, as DNA: TGTGCCACAACCGACGGGAGTGGAAACACCATATATTTT. The V and J genes are TRBV24-1 and TRBJ1-3; no firm D call. The V and J ends lost 10 bases and 3 bases respectively, with 12 bases between them. There are 13 residues in the CDR3. Germline values: CDR1 KGHDR, CDR2 SFDVKD.

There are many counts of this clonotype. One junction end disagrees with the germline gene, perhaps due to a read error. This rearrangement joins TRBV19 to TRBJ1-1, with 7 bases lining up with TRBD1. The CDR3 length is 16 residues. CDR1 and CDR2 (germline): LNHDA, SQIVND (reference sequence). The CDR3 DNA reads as TGTGCCAGTAGTATGGACAGGTATACAGTGAAGACTGAAGCTTTCTTT. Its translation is CASSMDRYTVKTEAFF.

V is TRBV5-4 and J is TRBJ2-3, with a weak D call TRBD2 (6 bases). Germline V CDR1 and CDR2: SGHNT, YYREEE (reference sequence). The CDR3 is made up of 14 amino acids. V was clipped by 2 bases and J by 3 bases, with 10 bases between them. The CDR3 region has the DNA TGTGCCAGCAGCTTTTCTAGCGTTACAGATACGCAGTATTTT. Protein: CASSFSSVTDTQYF.

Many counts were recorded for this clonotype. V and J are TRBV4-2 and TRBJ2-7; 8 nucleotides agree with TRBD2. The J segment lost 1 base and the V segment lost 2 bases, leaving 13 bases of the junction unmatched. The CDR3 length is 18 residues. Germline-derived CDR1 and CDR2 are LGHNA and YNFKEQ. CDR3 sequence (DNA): TGTGCCAGCAGCCAATTGGTAATTTCGGGGGGGACTTCCTACGAGCAGTACTTC. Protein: CASSQLVISGGTSYEQYF.

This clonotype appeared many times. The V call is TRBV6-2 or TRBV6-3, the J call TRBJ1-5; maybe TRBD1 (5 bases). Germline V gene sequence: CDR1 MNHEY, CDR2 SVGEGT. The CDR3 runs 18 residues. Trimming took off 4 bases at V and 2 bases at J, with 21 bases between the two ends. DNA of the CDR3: TGTGCCAGCAGTTTAGGGACCGCGGTTCTTTTGGGCAATCAGCCCCAGCATTTT. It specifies CASSLGTAVLLGNQPQHF.

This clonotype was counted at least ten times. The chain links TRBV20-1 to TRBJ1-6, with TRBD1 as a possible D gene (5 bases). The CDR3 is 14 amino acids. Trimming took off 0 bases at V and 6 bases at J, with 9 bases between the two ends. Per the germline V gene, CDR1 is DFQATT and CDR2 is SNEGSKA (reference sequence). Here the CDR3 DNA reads TGCAGTGCTAGAGACCCGACAGTTAATTCACCCCTCCACTTT. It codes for CSARDPTVNSPLHF.